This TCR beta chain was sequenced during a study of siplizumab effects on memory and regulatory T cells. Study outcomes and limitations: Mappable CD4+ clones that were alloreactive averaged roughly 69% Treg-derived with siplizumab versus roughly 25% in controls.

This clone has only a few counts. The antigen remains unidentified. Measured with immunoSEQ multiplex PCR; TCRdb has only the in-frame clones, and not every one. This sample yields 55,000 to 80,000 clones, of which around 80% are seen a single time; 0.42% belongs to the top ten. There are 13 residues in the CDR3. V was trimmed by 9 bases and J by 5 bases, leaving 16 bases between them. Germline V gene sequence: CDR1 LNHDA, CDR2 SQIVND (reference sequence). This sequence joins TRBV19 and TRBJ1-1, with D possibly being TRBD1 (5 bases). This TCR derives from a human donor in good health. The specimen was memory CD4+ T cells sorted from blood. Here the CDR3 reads CASKRQPGTEAFF. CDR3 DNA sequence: TGTGCCAGCAAAAGACAGCCGGGGACTGAAGCTTTCTTT.